The clone carrying this TCR beta chain was seen at least ten times. Its target is not known. Regarding time point: newly diagnosed GD, antithyroid drugs for less than 3 months. PBMC RNA was the source of the TCR library. The EDTA tubes were filled with about 9 milliliters of drawn peripheral blood. Germline CDR1 reads SNHLY; CDR2 reads FYNNEI. CDR3 length: 13 residues. The ends were cut back, 4 bases at V and 5 bases at J, with 8 bases in the middle. CDR3 regions were amplified by Arm-PCR using iRepertoire HTBI primers to build TCR beta libraries. TCRdb called the multiplex PCR reads again in MiXCR, with one record for every CDR3 protein. The sample holds over 200,000 distinct CDR3 sequences, around 16% seen once. The source of the sample is a study of regulatory T cells in long-lasting Graves disease. Whole-study findings and limits: Patients whose Graves' disease persisted exhibited lower TCR diversity than those newly diagnosed.

The chain has TRBV2 and TRBJ2-2; no clear D gene. Here the sequenced sample was peripheral blood mononuclear cells (PBMCs), taken at new diagnosis, from a patient treated with antithyroid drugs. The source is a female donor with Graves disease. The CDR3 reads CASSVLGTGELFF. DNA of the CDR3: TGTGCCAGCAGTGTTTTGGGAACCGGGGAGCTGTTTTTT.